A single sample gave rise to the 8 T cell receptor beta chains below, sequenced in a study of T-cell memory formation after mild COVID-19. TCRdb ran MiXCR on the 5' RACE reads and lists one entry per CDR3 protein. This sample has 110,000 to 150,000 distinct CDR3 sequences; about 14% occur once, and the top ten carry around 28%. The sequencing input was PBMCs or a T cell subset sorted from them (not recorded which). The receptors were gathered from an adult woman who had mild COVID-19 (a few samples of this study predate the infection). Cell type and time point are not known.

There are a few counts of this clonotype. The chain joins TRBV27 to TRBJ1-5; D remains unclear. Trimming took 6 bases from V and 5 from J, leaving 8 bases between them. Germline loops: CDR1 MNHEY, CDR2 SMNVEV (reference sequence). This CDR3 is 12 amino acids long. CDR3 coding DNA: TGTGCCAGCAGCTCTTTGGATCAGCCCCAGCATTTT. Its translation: CASSSLDQPQHF.

The sample holds a few counts of this clonotype. The chain couples TRBV6-2 or TRBV6-3 to TRBJ1-5, with D tentatively TRBD1 (6 bases). Germline CDR1 and CDR2: MNHEY and SVGEGT. The CDR3 spans 15 residues. V lost 7 bases and J 7 bases, leaving 20 bases between the germline ends. The CDR3 sequence is CASTSFEGEGQPQHF. DNA for the CDR3: TGTGCCAGCACCTCATTCGAGGGGGAGGGACAGCCCCAGCATTTT.

This clonotype was seen only a few times. The J gene is TRBJ1-5, the V gene TRBV7-9, with 9 positions matching TRBD1. CDR3 length equals 19 residues. Germline V lookup: CDR1 SEHNR, CDR2 FQNEAQ (reference sequence). V shed 0 bases, J shed 6 bases, and the junction held 15 bases outside the gene matches. CDR3 DNA: TGTGCCAGCAGCTTAGCGTGGGACAGGGAAAGCCCGACTAGTCAGCCCCAGCATTTT. As protein: CASSLAWDRESPTSQPQHF.

This clonotype was detected only a few times. CDR3 amino acids: CASRIQGAVTEAFF. The CDR3 coding sequence is TGTGCCAGCAGGATACAGGGGGCTGTCACTGAAGCTTTCTTT. The rearrangement uses TRBV6-2 or TRBV6-3 and TRBJ1-1; 9 bases line up with TRBD1. The CDR3 is 14 residues long. The ends lost 6 bases at V and 4 bases at J; junction bases unmatched: 6. Germline V lookup: CDR1 MNHEY, CDR2 SVGEGT.

This chain joins TRBV12-3 or TRBV12-4 and TRBJ2-1; TRBD2 aligns across 12 bases. The CDR3 has 18 residues. V shed 4 bases and J 6 bases; nucleotides not matched to a gene: 13. The DNA of the CDR3 is TGTGCCAGCAGTTCCATAGGTCGGACTAGCGGGACCCTCAATGAGCAGTTCTTC. Amino acids: CASSSIGRTSGTLNEQFF.

This clonotype was picked up many times. The gene calls are TRBV4-1 and TRBJ2-5; D assignment may be TRBD1 or TRBD2 (5 bases each). The CDR3 totals 14 residues. Germline-derived CDR1 and CDR2 are MGHRA and YSYEKL. V lost 3 bases and J lost 5, with 13 bases in between. Here the CDR3 reads CASSHLGADETQYF. The DNA of the CDR3 is TGCGCCAGCAGCCACCTCGGGGCTGATGAGACCCAGTACTTC.

The chain recombines TRBV7-9 with TRBJ1-2, with a possible D match to TRBD1 (6 bases). Trimming pared 0 bases from V and 4 bases from J, leaving 9 bases between. This CDR3 region has 14 residues. Germline assignment: CDR1 SEHNR and CDR2 FQNEAQ (reference sequence). The CDR3 DNA follows: TGTGCCAGCAGCTTAGCCCCAGGGGTCTATGGCTACACCTTC. Amino acid sequence: CASSLAPGVYGYTF.

This clonotype has more than one count but fewer than ten. This chain links TRBV9 with TRBJ2-7; 8 positions match TRBD2. V was clipped by 2 bases and J by 1 base; unmatched bases: 8. CDR1 and CDR2 (germline): SGDLS, YYNGEE. The CDR3 has 16 amino acids. The CDR3 nucleotides are TGTGCCAGCAGCGTTAGCGGGAACCCAAGTTCCTACGAGCAGTACTTC. Residues: CASSVSGNPSSYEQYF.